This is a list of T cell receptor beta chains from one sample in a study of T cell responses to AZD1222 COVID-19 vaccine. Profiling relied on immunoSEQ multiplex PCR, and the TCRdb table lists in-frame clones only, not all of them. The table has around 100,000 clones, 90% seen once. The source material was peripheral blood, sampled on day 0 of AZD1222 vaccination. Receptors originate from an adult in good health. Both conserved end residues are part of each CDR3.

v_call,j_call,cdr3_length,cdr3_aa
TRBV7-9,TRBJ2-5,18,CASSLARLAGGPEETQYF
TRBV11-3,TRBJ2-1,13,CASSSSRYNEQFF
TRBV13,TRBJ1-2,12,CASSPAPHGYTF
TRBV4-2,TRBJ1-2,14,CASSQGPGGYGYTF
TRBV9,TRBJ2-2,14,CASSVNPHTGELFF
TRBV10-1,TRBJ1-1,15,CASSDQRGQGARAFF
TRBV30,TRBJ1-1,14,CAWTSFGGGRVAFF
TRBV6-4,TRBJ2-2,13,CASSDSMTGELFF
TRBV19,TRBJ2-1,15,CASSIGHISYNEQFF
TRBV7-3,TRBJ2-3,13,CASSLGGTDTQYF
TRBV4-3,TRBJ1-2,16,CASSQEFSPQGGGYTF
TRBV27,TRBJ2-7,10,CASSPKAEYF
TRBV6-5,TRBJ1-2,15,CASISQGRGGYGYTF
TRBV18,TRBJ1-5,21,CASSPTAQGTPNTLGNQPQHF
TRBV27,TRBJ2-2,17,CASSFAASGGYTGELFF
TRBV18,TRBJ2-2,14,CASGRTGNTGELFF
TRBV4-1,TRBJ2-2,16,CASSQGRGALGGELFF
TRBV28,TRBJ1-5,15,CASSLGQGYRQPQHF
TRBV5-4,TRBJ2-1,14,CASSNPGRDNEQFF
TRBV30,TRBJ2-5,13,CASEEGRGQTQYF
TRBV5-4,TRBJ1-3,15,CASTPGSGSGNTIYF
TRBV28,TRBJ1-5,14,CASSEGLGNQPQHF
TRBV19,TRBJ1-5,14,CASSFQGTNQPQHF
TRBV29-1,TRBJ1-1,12,CSIARWNTEAFF
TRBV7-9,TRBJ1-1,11,CASSLWTEAFF
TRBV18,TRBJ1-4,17,CASSPFEVLWSNEKLFF
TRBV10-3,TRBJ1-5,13,CAISDLGNQPQHF
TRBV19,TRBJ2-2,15,CASSTRTGGTGELFF
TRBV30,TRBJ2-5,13,CAWTPRAQETQYF
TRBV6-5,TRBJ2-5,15,CASSTRPGGGETQYF
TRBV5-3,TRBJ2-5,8,CARSSPNF
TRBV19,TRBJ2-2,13,CASGNQLAGELFF
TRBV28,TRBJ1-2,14,CASSLSDRGYGYTF
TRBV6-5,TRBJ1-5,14,CASCGYKRDQPQHF
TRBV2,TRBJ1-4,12,CASSGNNEKLFF
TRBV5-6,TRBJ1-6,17,CASSSPLDRTYNSPLHF
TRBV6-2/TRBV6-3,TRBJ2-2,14,CASSYLGPERELFF
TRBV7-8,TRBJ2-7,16,CASSLGLAGGAYEQYF
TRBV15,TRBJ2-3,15,CATSGGAYGVDTQYF
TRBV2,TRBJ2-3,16,CASRGPGGVSTDTQYF
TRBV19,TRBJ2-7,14,CASSPGQGGSEQYF
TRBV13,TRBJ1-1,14,CASTRGRPQSEAFF
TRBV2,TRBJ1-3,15,CASSAGQPSGNTIYF
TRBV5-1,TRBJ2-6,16,CASTLGGSSGANVLTF
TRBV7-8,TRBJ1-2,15,CASSLEGGSLYGYTF
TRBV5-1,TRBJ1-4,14,CASSLSGAGEKLFF
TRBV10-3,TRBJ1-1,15,CAIRTPVSSGGMAFF
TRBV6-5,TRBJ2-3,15,CASSYSGVTTDTQYF
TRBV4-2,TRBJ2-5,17,CASSQAAGGGNVVAQYF
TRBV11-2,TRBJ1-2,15,CASSTPRDPRSGYTF
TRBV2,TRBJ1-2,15,CASRPGTGTVYGYTF
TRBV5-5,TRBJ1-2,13,CASSVGDGYGYTF
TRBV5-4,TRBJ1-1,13,CASSLWANTEAFF
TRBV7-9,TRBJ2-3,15,CASSLVTGSTDTQYF
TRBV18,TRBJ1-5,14,CASPPQGGNQPQHF